This is a list of T cell receptor beta chains from one sample in a study of blood T cells in healthy people across ages. TCRdb reanalysed the 5' RACE reads using MiXCR and keeps one entry per CDR3 protein. The sample records around 800,000 distinct CDR3 sequences, 53% being singletons. Material: blood. These receptors were taken from a man at least 80 years old in good health. Both conserved end residues are part of each CDR3. The D gene is left open where the match is weak. For some rows the clone size is stated as once, few or many, or as a class when expanded; others skip it.

J gene,D gene,V gene,clone size,CDR3 DNA,CDR3 protein
TRBJ2-7,.,TRBV7-9,.,TGTGCCAGCAGCCGCCTCGATTCCTACGAGCAGTACTTC,CASSRLDSYEQYF
TRBJ1-2,.,TRBV20-1,many,TGCAGTGCTAGAGCGGGGCAGGGGAGAGGCTACACCTTC,CSARAGQGRGYTF
TRBJ2-1,.,TRBV29-1,.,TGCAGCGTTGAAGGTGCGATGAGGTCCTACAATGAGCAGTTCTTC,CSVEGAMRSYNEQFF
TRBJ2-4,TRBD1,TRBV19,.,TGTGCCAGTAGTACCAGGGGGCTCGTCAAAAACATTCAGTACTTC,CASSTRGLVKNIQYF
TRBJ2-1,.,TRBV24-1,few,TGTGCCACCAGGGACAGTACCCCCTACAATGAGCAGTTCTTC,CATRDSTPYNEQFF
TRBJ2-7,.,TRBV29-1,.,TGCAGCGTTGTGGGGGCCAGCTCCTACGAGCAGTACTTC,CSVVGASSYEQYF
TRBJ2-7,.,TRBV28,.,TGTGCCAGCAGTTCGCAGATTCTGCGGCCCTCCTACGAGCAGTACTTC,CASSSQILRPSYEQYF
TRBJ2-6,.,TRBV12-3/TRBV12-4,.,TGTGCCAGCAGCCGGTCCCCCGGGGCCAACGTCCTGACTTTC,CASSRSPGANVLTF
TRBJ2-7,TRBD2,TRBV14,few,TGTGCCAGCAGCCGTTCAAGCGGGAACTACGAGCAGTACTTC,CASSRSSGNYEQYF
TRBJ2-7,TRBD2,TRBV15,.,TGTGCCACCAGCAGAGGCCCATTGGGAGCGGGAGGGCCCAGCGAGCAGTACTTC,CATSRGPLGAGGPSEQYF